A single T cell receptor beta chain is shown here with its context. TCRdb's table, derived via immunoSEQ multiplex PCR, lists solely in-frame clones and lacks some. The profile shows fewer than 250,000 clones, almost 85% of them singletons. The source of the sample is a study of blood T cell repertoires in COVID-19. This TCR derives from a woman aged 45-65 years with active or convalescent COVID-19. Input material: peripheral blood.

The CDR3: CATSRGRDRAPYNEQFF. The CDR3 nucleotides are TGTGCCACCAGCAGAGGCCGGGACAGGGCCCCCTACAATGAGCAGTTCTTC. J is TRBJ2-1 and V is TRBV15; 9 bases align to TRBD1. The length of the CDR3 is 17 residues. Germline V gene sequence: CDR1 LNHNV, CDR2 YYDKDF (reference sequence). The V and J ends lost 1 base and 2 bases, in that order; junction bases with no gene match: 6. The full variable domain, in which reference TRBV15 and TRBJ2-1 provide the parts outside the CDR3, is DAMVIQNPRYQVTQFGKPVTLSCSQTLNHNVMYWYQQKSSQAPKLLFHYYDKDFNNEADTPDNFQSRRPNTSFCFLDIRSPGLGDTAMYLCATSRGRDRAPYNEQFFGPGTRLTVL.